This T cell receptor (beta chain) was recorded in a study of T-cell reconstitution after alpha-beta-depleted transplantation in children. Study-wide points: There were reportedly several hundred expanded graft clones from which alpha-beta T cells came about two months after transplant.

Notes on this clonotype: The antigen remains undetermined.

Looked up from germline, CDR1 is SGHTA and CDR2 is FQGNSA. CDR3 length: 16 residues. V dropped 2 bases and J dropped 0 bases, with 10 bases sitting between them. For TCRbeta, the library was prepared with unique molecular identifiers. TCRdb ran MiXCR on the PCR reads and lists one entry per CDR3 protein. The sample holds more than 75,000 distinct CDR3 sequences, about 25% seen once. Material: PBMCs, obtained before TCRalphabeta/CD19-depleted stem cell transplant. The receptor was derived from a boy younger than 10 with acute lymphoblastic leukemia, due to receive a stem cell transplant. V is TRBV7-2 and J is TRBJ2-2; D is undetermined. The CDR3 spells CASSLLRSTNTGELFF. The CDR3 region has the DNA TGTGCCAGCAGCTTACTCCGAAGTACGAACACCGGGGAGCTGTTTTTT.